This T cell receptor beta chain is drawn from a study of shared clonotypes between healthy human individuals. CDR3 length: 19 residues. Germline CDR1 reads MNHNS; CDR2 reads SASEGT. For this clone: What it binds is unknown. One end of the junction is discordant with germline, which a read error may explain.

Study observations and caveats: It was the non-shared clonotypes that had lower generation probabilities than clonotypes shared by all four donors. Sequencing of the sorted subsets was shown by rarefaction to be incomplete despite large depth.

It was across several immunoSEQ plates that each subset's genomic DNA was evenly split. The assay was immunoSEQ multiplex PCR, and TCRdb's table has in-frame clones only and misses some. Among about 2.4 million clones listed, 80% to 95% were seen once. The TCR originated in a man between 18 and 29 years old in good health. Some clones in this sample may be carry-over from other donors' samples. The sequenced material came from naive CD4+ T cells from PBMCs. The subset is: CD45RA+ positively selected. The chain carries TRBV6-1 and TRBJ2-4; 9 bases are shared with TRBD1. The CDR3 sequence: CASSKAGQGDGLAKNIQYF. The CDR3 DNA follows: TGTGCCAGCAGTAAAGCGGGACAGGGTGACGGACTAGCCAAAAACATTCAGTACTTC.